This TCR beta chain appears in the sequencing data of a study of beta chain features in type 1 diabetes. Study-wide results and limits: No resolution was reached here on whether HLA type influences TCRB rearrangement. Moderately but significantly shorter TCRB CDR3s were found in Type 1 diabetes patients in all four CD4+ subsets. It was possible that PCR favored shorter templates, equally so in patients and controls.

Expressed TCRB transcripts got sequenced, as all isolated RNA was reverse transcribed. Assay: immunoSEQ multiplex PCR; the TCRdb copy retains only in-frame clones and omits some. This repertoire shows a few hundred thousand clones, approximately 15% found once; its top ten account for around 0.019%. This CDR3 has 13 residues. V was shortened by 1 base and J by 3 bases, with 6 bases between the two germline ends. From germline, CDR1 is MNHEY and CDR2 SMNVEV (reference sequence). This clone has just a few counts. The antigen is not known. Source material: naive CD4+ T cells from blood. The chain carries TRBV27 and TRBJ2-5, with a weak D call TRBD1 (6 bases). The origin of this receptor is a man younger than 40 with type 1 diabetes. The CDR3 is CASSLYREETQYF. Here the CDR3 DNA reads TGTGCCAGCAGTTTATACAGGGAAGAGACCCAGTACTTC.